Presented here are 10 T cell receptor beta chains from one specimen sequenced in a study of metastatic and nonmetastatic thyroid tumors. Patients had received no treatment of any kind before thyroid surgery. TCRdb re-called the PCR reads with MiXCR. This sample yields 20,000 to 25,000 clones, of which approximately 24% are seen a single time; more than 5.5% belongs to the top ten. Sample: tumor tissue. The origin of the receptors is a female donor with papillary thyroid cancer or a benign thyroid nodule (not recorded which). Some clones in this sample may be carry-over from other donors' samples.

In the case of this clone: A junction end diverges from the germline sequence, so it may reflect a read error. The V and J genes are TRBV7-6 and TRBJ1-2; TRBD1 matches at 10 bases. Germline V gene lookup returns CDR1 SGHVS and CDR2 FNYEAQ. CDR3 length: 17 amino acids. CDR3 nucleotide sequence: TGTGCCAGCAGCTTAGGGAATGCGGGACAGGGGTCGGGTGGCTATACCTTC. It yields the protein CASSLGNAGQGSGGYTF.

For the CDR3, the DNA is TGTGCCAGCAGCCCGAGACATGGTAATTCACCCCTCCACTTT. Amino acid sequence: CASSPRHGNSPLHF. V usage is TRBV5-5 and J usage is TRBJ1-6, with unresolved D. CDR1 SGHKS and CDR2 YYEKEE come from the germline V gene (reference sequence). V gave up 4 bases and J gave up 6 bases, with 11 bases separating them. The CDR3 spans 14 residues.

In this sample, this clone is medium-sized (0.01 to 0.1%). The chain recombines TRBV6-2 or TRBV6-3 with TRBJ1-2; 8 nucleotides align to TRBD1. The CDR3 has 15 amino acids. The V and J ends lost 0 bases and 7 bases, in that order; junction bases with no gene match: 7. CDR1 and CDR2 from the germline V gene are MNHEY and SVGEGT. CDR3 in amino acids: CASSYSGRTGTGYTF. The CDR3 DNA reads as TGTGCCAGCAGTTACTCAGGGCGGACAGGGACTGGCTACACCTTC.

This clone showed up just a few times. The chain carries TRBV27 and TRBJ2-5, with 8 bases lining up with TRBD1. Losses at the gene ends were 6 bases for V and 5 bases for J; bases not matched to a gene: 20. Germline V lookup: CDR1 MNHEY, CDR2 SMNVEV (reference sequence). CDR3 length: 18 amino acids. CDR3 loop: CASSTWRGTGLEMETQYF. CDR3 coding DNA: TGTGCCAGCAGCACATGGAGGGGGACAGGTTTGGAGATGGAGACCCAGTACTTC.

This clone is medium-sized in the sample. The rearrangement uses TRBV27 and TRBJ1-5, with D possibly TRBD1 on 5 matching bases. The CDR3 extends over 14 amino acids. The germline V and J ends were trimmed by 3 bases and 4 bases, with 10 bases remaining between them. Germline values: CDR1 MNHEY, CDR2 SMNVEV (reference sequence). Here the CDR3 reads CASSFSGTNQPQHF. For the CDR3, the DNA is TGTGCCAGCAGTTTTTCAGGGACGAATCAGCCCCAGCATTTT.

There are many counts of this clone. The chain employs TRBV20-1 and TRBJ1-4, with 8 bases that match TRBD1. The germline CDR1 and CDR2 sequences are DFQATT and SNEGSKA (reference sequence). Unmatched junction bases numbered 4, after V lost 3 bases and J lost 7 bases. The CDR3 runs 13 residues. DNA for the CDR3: TGCAGTGCTAGTCCCAGGGGGCCTGAAAAACTGTTTTTT. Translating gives CSASPRGPEKLFF.

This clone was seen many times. The CDR3 reads CAWRLGTGRGSPLHF. The CDR3 coding sequence is TGTGCCTGGCGCCTGGGTACAGGGCGAGGATCACCCCTCCACTTT. The rearrangement links TRBV30 to TRBJ1-6; a weak D match, TRBD1 (6 bases). There are 15 residues in the CDR3. Between the trimmed V and J ends, which lost 5 bases and 10 bases, there was a span of 21 bases. In germline, CDR1 is GTSNPN, CDR2 SVGIG (reference sequence).

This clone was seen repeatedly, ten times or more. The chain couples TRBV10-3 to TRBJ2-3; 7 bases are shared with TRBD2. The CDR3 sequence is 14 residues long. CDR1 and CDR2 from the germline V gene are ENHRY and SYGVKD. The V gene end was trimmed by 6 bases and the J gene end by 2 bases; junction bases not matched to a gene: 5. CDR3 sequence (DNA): TGTGCCATCAGACTAGCGCTTAACACAGATACGCAGTATTTT. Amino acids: CAIRLALNTDTQYF.

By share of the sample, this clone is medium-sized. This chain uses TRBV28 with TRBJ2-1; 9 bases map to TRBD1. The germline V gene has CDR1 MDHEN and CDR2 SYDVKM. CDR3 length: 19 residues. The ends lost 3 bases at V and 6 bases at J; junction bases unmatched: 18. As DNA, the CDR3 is TGTGCCAGCAGTTTCGCCTTGTACAGGGGGCGCTTGAGGGGCAATGAGCAGTTCTTC. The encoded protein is CASSFALYRGRLRGNEQFF.

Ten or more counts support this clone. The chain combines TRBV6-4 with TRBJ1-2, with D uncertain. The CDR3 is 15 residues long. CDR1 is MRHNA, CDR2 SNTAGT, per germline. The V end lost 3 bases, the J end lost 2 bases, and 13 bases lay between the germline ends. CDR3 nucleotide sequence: TGTGCCAGCAGTGAAGCGTCAGGAACCAACTATGGCTACACCTTC. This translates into CASSEASGTNYGYTF.